This T cell receptor (beta chain) was identified during a study of Tregs in tolerant kidney transplant recipients. A note on this clone: Its antigen is not identified.

The CDR3 length is 14 residues. Germline lookup yields CDR1 SGHNT and CDR2 YYREEE (reference sequence). After removal of 7 bases from V and 2 bases from J, the junction contained 7 bases not matched to a gene. Study results and limitations: Validation in larger populations is needed because few patients were studied. Tregs expanded with activated donor B cells seemed most donor-specific. Biological reproducibility was not directly addressed, but technical replication error appeared minimal.

Using immunoSEQ multiplex PCR, the repertoire was profiled, and TCRdb retains in-frame clones only, with some absent. This sample carries some 240,000 clones, approximately 83% of them seen once, and the ten largest clones take less than 0.75%. CD4+CD25+CD127- Tregs, CD4+CD25- non-Tregs, CD4 and CD8 cells were sorted. The TCR sequence derives from a human donor in good health. The rearrangement joins TRBV5-4 to TRBJ2-3; 7 bases map to TRBD2. Sequenced: CD4+ T cells from blood. The CDR3 DNA reads as TGTGCCAGCCTAGCGGACTCTTACACAGATACGCAGTATTTT. Protein sequence: CASLADSYTDTQYF.